Presented here are 6 T cell receptor beta chains from one specimen sequenced in a study of vaccination and CD4 T cells after COVID-19. The antigens of these receptors remain unknown. With the Oncomine TCR Beta short-read assay, DNA from cultured CD4+ T cells was sequenced. TCRdb reprocessed the PCR reads with MiXCR, giving one entry per CDR3 protein. This table has 8,400 or so distinct CDR3 sequences, about 42% appearing once. Regarding treatment: approximately 11-day PBMC culture with coronavirus spike peptide pools or control peptides (ViraFEST assay). Collection of the unexposed donor's CD4+ T cells took place before the COVID-19 pandemic (2011-2018). Sequencing input: CD4+ T cells from blood, cultured in vitro. These receptor sequences come from a human donor in good health.

This clonotype was seen only a few times. This chain uses TRBV12-3 or TRBV12-4 with TRBJ1-6; a possible D gene is TRBD1 (5 bases). Deletions cut 6 bases from V and 5 bases from J, with 17 bases between. The CDR3 spans 16 residues. The CDR3 reads CASSWGTGTDNSPLHF. DNA for the CDR3: TGTGCCAGCAGCTGGGGGACCGGGACTGATAATTCACCCCTCCACTTT.

This clonotype was recorded a few times. In DNA form, the CDR3 reads TGTGCCAGCATTGACAGTCGGGGAAACACCATATATTTT. This codes for CASIDSRGNTIYF. The chain is built from TRBV28 and TRBJ1-3, with a possible D match to TRBD1 (5 bases). V lost 7 bases and J lost 4, with 11 bases in between. The CDR3 spans 13 residues. The V gene's germline CDR1 is MDHEN and CDR2 SYDVKM.

This clonotype was detected only a few times. The CDR3 bases are TGCGCCAGCAGCTTGAGACGGGGCGAGCAGTACTTC. Translation: CASSLRRGEQYF. This chain links TRBV10-1 with TRBJ2-7; a possible D gene is TRBD2 (5 bases). V lost 6 bases, J lost 6 bases, and 12 bases lay in between. CDR1 and CDR2 from the germline V gene are WNHNN and SYGVQD (reference sequence). This CDR3 has 12 residues.

This chain links TRBV6-1 with TRBJ2-7; 8 positions match TRBD2. Germline CDR1 MNHNS, CDR2 SASEGT. The junction had 7 bases not matched to a gene; V was cut back by 3 bases and J by 3 bases. CDR3 length: 15 residues. CDR3 DNA sequence: TGTGCCAGCAGTGACCTGGGACTAGAGGGCTACGAGCAGTACTTC. It encodes CASSDLGLEGYEQYF.

This clonotype was observed a few times. The V call is TRBV2, the J call TRBJ1-2; a possible D gene is TRBD1 (6 bases). Trimming shortened V by 1 base and J by 7 bases, and 13 bases separated the two germline ends. The CDR3 runs to 14 residues. Per germline, CDR1 SNHLY and CDR2 FYNNEI. CDR3 sequence (DNA): TGTGCCAGCAGTGAAGACAGGGCGGTGGGTGGCTACACCTTC. Protein: CASSEDRAVGGYTF.

This clonotype was observed a handful of times. V gene TRBV15 combines with J gene TRBJ1-2; D is ambiguous. The CDR3 loop spans 14 amino acids. The germline CDR1 and CDR2 sequences are LNHNV and YYDKDF (reference sequence). V was trimmed by 1 base and J by 1 base, leaving 7 bases between them. The DNA for the CDR3 is TGTGCCACCAGCAGAGCGGATCATAACTATGGCTACACCTTC. As protein: CATSRADHNYGYTF.